This is a list of T cell receptor beta chains from one sample in a study of blood T cell repertoires in COVID-19. Method: immunoSEQ multiplex PCR; TCRdb's copy keeps in-frame clones and lacks some. The data hold approximately 100,000 clones, with under 80% observed a single time. Sequencing was performed on peripheral blood. These receptors were collected from a man between 65 and 80 years old with active or convalescent COVID-19. CDR3s include the opening cysteine and the closing phenylalanine or tryptophan. A D gene is named only where the DNA matches it firmly. Clone size is shown for a subset of rows, as once, few, many or a class of expanded clone.

v_gene: TRBV30; len: 13; abundance: NA; d_gene: TRBD1; j_gene: TRBJ1-6; CDR3nt: TGTGCCTGGAGAAGACAGGGAATCTCACCCCTCCACTTT; CDR3aa: CAWRRQGISPLHF
v_gene: TRBV7-9; len: 14; abundance: NA; d_gene: TRBD1; j_gene: TRBJ1-2; CDR3nt: TGTGCCAGCAGCCCAGGGGGGTCCAACTATGGCTACACCTTC; CDR3aa: CASSPGGSNYGYTF
v_gene: TRBV19; len: 14; abundance: NA; d_gene: TRBD1; j_gene: TRBJ2-7; CDR3nt: TGTGCCAGTCAAGACAGGGGGAAAACCTACGAGCAGTACTTC; CDR3aa: CASQDRGKTYEQYF
v_gene: TRBV2; len: 15; abundance: NA; d_gene: NA; j_gene: TRBJ2-3; CDR3nt: TGTGCCAGCAGTGACTCCAGGGGTAGCACAGATACGCAGTATTTT; CDR3aa: CASSDSRGSTDTQYF
v_gene: TRBV11-2; len: 12; abundance: NA; d_gene: NA; j_gene: TRBJ1-1; CDR3nt: TGTGCCAGCAGCCTCACACCGACTGAAGCTTTCTTT; CDR3aa: CASSLTPTEAFF
v_gene: TRBV9; len: 14; abundance: once; d_gene: NA; j_gene: TRBJ2-3; CDR3nt: TGTGCCAGCAGCGCATCTTTACTCACAGATACGCAGTATTTT; CDR3aa: CASSASLLTDTQYF
v_gene: TRBV12-3/TRBV12-4; len: 12; abundance: NA; d_gene: NA; j_gene: TRBJ2-7; CDR3nt: TGTGCCAGCAGTTCACTAAGTCGAGAGCAGTACTTC; CDR3aa: CASSSLSREQYF
v_gene: TRBV6-5; len: 14; abundance: NA; d_gene: NA; j_gene: TRBJ1-2; CDR3nt: TGTGCCAGCAGTTACCGGGACACCAACTATGGCTACACCTTC; CDR3aa: CASSYRDTNYGYTF
v_gene: TRBV5-1; len: 16; abundance: NA; d_gene: TRBD2; j_gene: TRBJ2-3; CDR3nt: TGCGCCAGCAGCCCTCAAGCGGGAGACAGCACAGATACGCAGTATTTT; CDR3aa: CASSPQAGDSTDTQYF
v_gene: TRBV18; len: 16; abundance: NA; d_gene: NA; j_gene: TRBJ1-2; CDR3nt: TGTGCCAGCTCACCACCAAGCATAACCGCTATCTATGGCTACACCTTC; CDR3aa: CASSPPSITAIYGYTF
v_gene: TRBV2; len: 18; abundance: once; d_gene: NA; j_gene: TRBJ2-7; CDR3nt: TGTGCCAGCAGTGAACCCTTATCTGGACATCTATTGTCCTACGAGCAGTACTTC; CDR3aa: CASSEPLSGHLLSYEQYF
v_gene: TRBV7-6; len: 12; abundance: NA; d_gene: NA; j_gene: TRBJ1-6; CDR3nt: TGTGCCAGCAGCTCCAATAATTCACCCCTCCACTTT; CDR3aa: CASSSNNSPLHF
v_gene: TRBV5-1; len: 12; abundance: NA; d_gene: TRBD1; j_gene: TRBJ2-7; CDR3nt: TGCGCCAGCAGCTTACAGGGGTACGAGCAGTACTTC; CDR3aa: CASSLQGYEQYF
v_gene: TRBV19; len: 14; abundance: few; d_gene: NA; j_gene: TRBJ1-1; CDR3nt: TGTGCCAGTAGTCCAGGAACTCTATCCGGTGAAGCTTTCTTT; CDR3aa: CASSPGTLSGEAFF
v_gene: TRBV11-1; len: 14; abundance: NA; d_gene: TRBD1; j_gene: TRBJ2-3; CDR3nt: TGTGCCAGCAGCCGGACAGGGGGCGGGGATACGCAGTATTTT; CDR3aa: CASSRTGGGDTQYF
v_gene: TRBV3-1/TRBV3-2; len: 14; abundance: few; d_gene: NA; j_gene: TRBJ1-2; CDR3nt: TGTGCCAGCAGCCAAGAGGGAGGAGACTATGGCTACACCTTC; CDR3aa: CASSQEGGDYGYTF
v_gene: TRBV11-2; len: 12; abundance: NA; d_gene: NA; j_gene: TRBJ2-3; CDR3nt: TGTGCCAGCAGCTTAGGAGAGGATACGCAGTATTTT; CDR3aa: CASSLGEDTQYF
v_gene: TRBV5-7; len: 17; abundance: NA; d_gene: TRBD1; j_gene: TRBJ1-5; CDR3nt: TGTGCCAGCAGCTTGACCTACAGGGGCCGCTCCAATCAGCCCCAGCATTTT; CDR3aa: CASSLTYRGRSNQPQHF
v_gene: TRBV27; len: 13; abundance: NA; d_gene: NA; j_gene: TRBJ1-1; CDR3nt: TGTGCCAGCAGGCGCCTTGGAGGGTTTGAAGCTTTCTTT; CDR3aa: CASRRLGGFEAFF
v_gene: TRBV2; len: 14; abundance: NA; d_gene: NA; j_gene: TRBJ2-1; CDR3nt: TGTGCCAGCCGAGTGGAGGGCTTAGGGGATGAGCAGTTCTTC; CDR3aa: CASRVEGLGDEQFF
v_gene: TRBV7-9; len: 13; abundance: NA; d_gene: NA; j_gene: TRBJ2-7; CDR3nt: TGTGCCAGCAGCTTAAATCTAGGCTACGAGCAGTACTTC; CDR3aa: CASSLNLGYEQYF
v_gene: TRBV7-8; len: 16; abundance: NA; d_gene: NA; j_gene: TRBJ2-1; CDR3nt: TGTGCCAGCAGCTCCGACGGGGTTACCTCCTACAATGAGCAGTTCTTC; CDR3aa: CASSSDGVTSYNEQFF
v_gene: TRBV9; len: 15; abundance: NA; d_gene: TRBD1; j_gene: TRBJ2-4; CDR3nt: TGTGCCAGCAGCCCTAGGGGGACAGGCCCAAACATTCAGTACTTC; CDR3aa: CASSPRGTGPNIQYF
v_gene: TRBV2; len: 13; abundance: NA; d_gene: TRBD1; j_gene: TRBJ2-2; CDR3nt: TGTGCCAGCGGGACAGGGGGCACCGGGGAGCTGTTTTTT; CDR3aa: CASGTGGTGELFF
v_gene: TRBV24-1; len: 14; abundance: NA; d_gene: NA; j_gene: TRBJ2-1; CDR3nt: TGTGCCACCAGTGATACAGCCACATACAATGAGCAGTTCTTC; CDR3aa: CATSDTATYNEQFF
v_gene: TRBV27; len: 13; abundance: NA; d_gene: NA; j_gene: TRBJ1-6; CDR3nt: TGTGCCAGCAGCTTACACTTCAATTCACCCCTCCACTTT; CDR3aa: CASSLHFNSPLHF
v_gene: TRBV7-9; len: 15; abundance: NA; d_gene: NA; j_gene: TRBJ1-2; CDR3nt: TGTGCCAGCAGCCAGGGACGGGGGACGGTGGATGGCTACACCTTC; CDR3aa: CASSQGRGTVDGYTF
v_gene: TRBV11-1; len: 16; abundance: NA; d_gene: TRBD1; j_gene: TRBJ1-1; CDR3nt: TGTGCCAGCAGCCGGGAGACAGGGGGGATGAACACTGAAGCTTTCTTT; CDR3aa: CASSRETGGMNTEAFF
v_gene: TRBV29-1; len: 11; abundance: NA; d_gene: NA; j_gene: TRBJ1-2; CDR3nt: TGCAGCGTTGGGGCAGACTATGGCTACACCTTC; CDR3aa: CSVGADYGYTF
v_gene: TRBV2; len: 16; abundance: NA; d_gene: TRBD2; j_gene: TRBJ2-1; CDR3nt: TGTGCCAGCAGAATGACTAGCGGGAGGGCCTACAATGAGCAGTTCTTC; CDR3aa: CASRMTSGRAYNEQFF
v_gene: TRBV29-1; len: 11; abundance: NA; d_gene: NA; j_gene: TRBJ1-1; CDR3nt: TGCAGCGTTGAAGCTGTTACTGAAGCTTTCTTT; CDR3aa: CSVEAVTEAFF
v_gene: TRBV6-5; len: 15; abundance: NA; d_gene: TRBD1; j_gene: TRBJ2-1; CDR3nt: TGTGCCAGCGGGTCCCCGGGACAGTCCTACAATGAGCAGTTCTTC; CDR3aa: CASGSPGQSYNEQFF
v_gene: TRBV29-1; len: 13; abundance: once; d_gene: NA; j_gene: TRBJ1-2; CDR3nt: TGCAGCGTTGAAGCGGGAGGGGCATATGGCTACACCTTC; CDR3aa: CSVEAGGAYGYTF
v_gene: TRBV3-1/TRBV3-2; len: 15; abundance: large; d_gene: NA; j_gene: TRBJ2-7; CDR3nt: TGTGCCAGCAGCCCCTTCGGCGGGCCTTCCTACGAGCAGTACTTC; CDR3aa: CASSPFGGPSYEQYF
v_gene: TRBV7-9; len: 17; abundance: few; d_gene: NA; j_gene: TRBJ1-5; CDR3nt: TGTGCCAGCAGCTTAGCGGTTTCAGGTGGGAGCAATCAGCCCCAGCATTTT; CDR3aa: CASSLAVSGGSNQPQHF